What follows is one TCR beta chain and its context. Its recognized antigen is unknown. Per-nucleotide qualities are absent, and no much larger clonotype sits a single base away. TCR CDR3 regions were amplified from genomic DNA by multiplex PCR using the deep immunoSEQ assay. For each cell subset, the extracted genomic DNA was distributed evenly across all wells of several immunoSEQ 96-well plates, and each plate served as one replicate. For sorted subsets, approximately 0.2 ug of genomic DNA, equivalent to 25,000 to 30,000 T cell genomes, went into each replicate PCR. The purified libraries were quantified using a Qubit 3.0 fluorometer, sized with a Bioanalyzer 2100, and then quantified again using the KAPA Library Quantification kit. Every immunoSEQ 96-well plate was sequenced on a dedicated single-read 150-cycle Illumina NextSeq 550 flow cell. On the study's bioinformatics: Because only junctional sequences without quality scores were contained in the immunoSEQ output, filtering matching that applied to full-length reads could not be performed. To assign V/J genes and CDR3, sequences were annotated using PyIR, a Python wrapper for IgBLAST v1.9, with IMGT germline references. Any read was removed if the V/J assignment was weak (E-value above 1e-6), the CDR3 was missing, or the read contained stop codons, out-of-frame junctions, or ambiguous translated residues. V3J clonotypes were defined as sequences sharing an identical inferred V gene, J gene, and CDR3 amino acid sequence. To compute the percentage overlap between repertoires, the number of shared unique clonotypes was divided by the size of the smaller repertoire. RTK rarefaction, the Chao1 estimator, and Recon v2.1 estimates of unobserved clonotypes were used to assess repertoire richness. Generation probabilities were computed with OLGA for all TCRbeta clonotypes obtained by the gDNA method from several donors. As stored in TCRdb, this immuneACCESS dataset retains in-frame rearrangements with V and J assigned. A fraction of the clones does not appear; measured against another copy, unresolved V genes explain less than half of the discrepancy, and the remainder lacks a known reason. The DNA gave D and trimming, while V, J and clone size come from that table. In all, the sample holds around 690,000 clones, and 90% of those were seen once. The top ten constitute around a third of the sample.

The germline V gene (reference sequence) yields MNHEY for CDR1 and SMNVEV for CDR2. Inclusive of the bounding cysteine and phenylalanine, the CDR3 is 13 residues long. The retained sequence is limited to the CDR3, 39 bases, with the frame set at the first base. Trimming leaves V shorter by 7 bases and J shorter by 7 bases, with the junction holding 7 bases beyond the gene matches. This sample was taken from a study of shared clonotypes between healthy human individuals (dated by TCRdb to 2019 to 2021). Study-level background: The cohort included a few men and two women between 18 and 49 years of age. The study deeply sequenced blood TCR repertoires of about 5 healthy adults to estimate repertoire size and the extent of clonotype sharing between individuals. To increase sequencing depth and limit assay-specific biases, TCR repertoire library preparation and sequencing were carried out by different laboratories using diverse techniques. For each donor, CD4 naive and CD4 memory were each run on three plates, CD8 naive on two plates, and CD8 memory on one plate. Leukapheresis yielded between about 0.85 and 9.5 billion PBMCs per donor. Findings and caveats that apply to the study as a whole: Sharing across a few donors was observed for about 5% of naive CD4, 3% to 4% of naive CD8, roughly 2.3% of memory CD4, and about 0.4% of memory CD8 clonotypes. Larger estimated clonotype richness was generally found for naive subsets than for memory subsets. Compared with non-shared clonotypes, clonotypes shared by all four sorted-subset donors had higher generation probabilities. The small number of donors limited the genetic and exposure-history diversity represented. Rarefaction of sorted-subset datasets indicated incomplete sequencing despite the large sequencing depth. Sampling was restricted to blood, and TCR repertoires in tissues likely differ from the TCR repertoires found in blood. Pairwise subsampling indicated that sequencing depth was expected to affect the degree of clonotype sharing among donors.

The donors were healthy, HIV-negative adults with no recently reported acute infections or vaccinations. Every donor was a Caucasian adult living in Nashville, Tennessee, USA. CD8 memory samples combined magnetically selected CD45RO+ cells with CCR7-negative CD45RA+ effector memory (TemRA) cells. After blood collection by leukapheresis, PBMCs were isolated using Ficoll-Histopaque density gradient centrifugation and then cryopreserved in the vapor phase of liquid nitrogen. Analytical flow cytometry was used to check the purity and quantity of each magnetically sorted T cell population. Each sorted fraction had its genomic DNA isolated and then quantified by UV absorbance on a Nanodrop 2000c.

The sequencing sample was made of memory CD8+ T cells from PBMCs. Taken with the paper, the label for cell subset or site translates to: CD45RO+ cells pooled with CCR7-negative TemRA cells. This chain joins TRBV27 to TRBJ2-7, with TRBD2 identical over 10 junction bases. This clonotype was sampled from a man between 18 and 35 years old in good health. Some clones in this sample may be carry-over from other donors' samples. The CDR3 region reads CASTAGGLGEQYF. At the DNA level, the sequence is TGTGCCAGCACAGCGGGGGGGCTGGGGGAGCAGTACTTC.